This T cell receptor beta chain derives from a study of human T cells and chemical hapten exposure. The CDR3 has 12 residues. The V and J ends lost 2 bases and 6 bases, in that order; junction bases with no gene match: 4. Germline-derived CDR1 and CDR2 are SQVTM and ANQGSEA. TCRdb independently ran MiXCR on the RACE reads; one entry per CDR3 protein. The table shows roughly 39,000 distinct CDR3 sequences, with about 13% occurring only once. Stated time point: patch test 3, about 24 weeks after DPC sensitization. This sample's treatment: therapeutic diphenylcyclopropenone sensitization with weekly scalp DPC. RNA extraction used unfractionated whole blood as the source of total RNA. In its sample, this clonotype was seen many times.

This clonotype was obtained from a woman in her thirties or forties with alopecia areata. Some clones in this sample may be carry-over from other donors' samples. The source material was whole blood, sampled in connection with sensitization to the hapten diphenylcyclopropenone (DPC). V usage is TRBV29-1 and J usage is TRBJ2-7; 7 bases are a match to TRBD1. The CDR3 is CSVEQGVGEQYF. The CDR3 bases are TGCAGCGTTGAACAGGGGGTGGGCGAGCAGTACTTC.